This is a list of T cell receptor beta chains from one sample in a study of shared clonotypes between healthy human individuals. Profiled with immunoSEQ multiplex PCR; TCRdb holds only in-frame clones, not every one. The repertoire holds around 1,100,000 clones, with approximately 80% as singletons. The sequenced material came from memory CD4+ T cells from PBMCs. The source of these receptors is a man aged 18-30 years in good health. Some clones in this sample may be carry-over from other donors' samples. CDR3s include the opening cysteine and the closing phenylalanine or tryptophan. The order of the fields is V gene, J gene, CDR3 protein.

v_gene: TRBV28; j_gene: TRBJ1-5; CDR3aa: CASYTGGAGNQPQHF
v_gene: TRBV7-3; j_gene: TRBJ1-1; CDR3aa: CASSPAYTEAFF
v_gene: TRBV7-9; j_gene: TRBJ2-3; CDR3aa: CASSNPGVRDTQYF
v_gene: TRBV21-1; j_gene: TRBJ2-4; CDR3aa: CASTPSRDRGLGYF
v_gene: TRBV5-4; j_gene: TRBJ2-5; CDR3aa: CASSSDWWETQYF
v_gene: TRBV14; j_gene: TRBJ2-7; CDR3aa: CASSQDLTGQQYF
v_gene: TRBV28; j_gene: TRBJ2-5; CDR3aa: CASRGQGWETQYF
v_gene: TRBV27; j_gene: TRBJ1-2; CDR3aa: CASSPTLGGNHYGYTF
v_gene: TRBV7-2; j_gene: TRBJ2-7; CDR3aa: CASSLSGNSYEQYF
v_gene: TRBV6-6; j_gene: TRBJ1-1; CDR3aa: CASSYSRDRVWTEAFF
v_gene: TRBV6-1; j_gene: TRBJ1-5; CDR3aa: CASSEMDRSGQPQHF
v_gene: TRBV28; j_gene: TRBJ1-4; CDR3aa: CASSSTGSTNEKLFF
v_gene: TRBV2; j_gene: TRBJ1-2; CDR3aa: CASSEAGDRILNYGYTF
v_gene: TRBV7-9; j_gene: TRBJ2-3; CDR3aa: CASSLAQSGSGTDTQYF
v_gene: TRBV6-5; j_gene: TRBJ2-2; CDR3aa: CASSSRTSGRELFF
v_gene: TRBV10-1; j_gene: TRBJ2-7; CDR3aa: CASSESIGGEQYF
v_gene: TRBV7-6; j_gene: TRBJ1-5; CDR3aa: CASSGDRFQPQHF
v_gene: TRBV18; j_gene: TRBJ2-2; CDR3aa: CASSRRDVSGELFF
v_gene: TRBV4-1; j_gene: TRBJ2-3; CDR3aa: CASSQSGLVTDTQYF
v_gene: TRBV6-6; j_gene: TRBJ2-7; CDR3aa: CASSYSQGKGEQYF
v_gene: TRBV6-1; j_gene: TRBJ2-2; CDR3aa: CANSDLSGELFF
v_gene: TRBV6-5; j_gene: TRBJ1-2; CDR3aa: CASRGWNYGYTF
v_gene: TRBV7-9; j_gene: TRBJ2-1; CDR3aa: CASSLVLTEQFF
v_gene: TRBV5-4; j_gene: TRBJ2-7; CDR3aa: CASSRQGPPPYEQYF
v_gene: TRBV10-3; j_gene: TRBJ2-2; CDR3aa: CAISDTGELFF
v_gene: TRBV28; j_gene: TRBJ1-1; CDR3aa: CASSLFGGRRALF
v_gene: TRBV7-3; j_gene: TRBJ2-1; CDR3aa: CASSLLGGVNEQFF
v_gene: TRBV9; j_gene: TRBJ1-1; CDR3aa: CASSLPHTEAFF
v_gene: TRBV7-8; j_gene: TRBJ2-1; CDR3aa: CASSPGLAGGNEQFF
v_gene: TRBV23-1; j_gene: TRBJ1-2; CDR3aa: CASTPREGYTF
v_gene: TRBV28; j_gene: TRBJ2-3; CDR3aa: CASNPGVGLPKYF
v_gene: TRBV18; j_gene: TRBJ2-5; CDR3aa: CASSPNDIITGTQYF
v_gene: TRBV7-9; j_gene: TRBJ2-2; CDR3aa: CASSLGGQGASGELFF
v_gene: TRBV6-1; j_gene: TRBJ2-7; CDR3aa: CASSEPTSPGQGTYEQYF
v_gene: TRBV4-1; j_gene: TRBJ1-2; CDR3aa: CASSQELFVEGFHYGYTF
v_gene: TRBV5-5; j_gene: TRBJ1-1; CDR3aa: CASSLVLASTEAFF
v_gene: TRBV28; j_gene: TRBJ1-5; CDR3aa: CASSFLRNQPQHF
v_gene: TRBV28; j_gene: TRBJ2-5; CDR3aa: CATGPDPETQYF
v_gene: TRBV28; j_gene: TRBJ2-7; CDR3aa: CASSRPKGAGGHEQYF
v_gene: TRBV5-8; j_gene: TRBJ2-1; CDR3aa: CASSPGTFQSNEQFF
v_gene: TRBV28; j_gene: TRBJ1-2; CDR3aa: CASSPRQTYGYTF
v_gene: TRBV5-1; j_gene: TRBJ2-3; CDR3aa: CASSLGLAGGIPTDTQYF
v_gene: TRBV19; j_gene: TRBJ1-4; CDR3aa: CASTIGAGQTSNEKLFF
v_gene: TRBV19; j_gene: TRBJ1-1; CDR3aa: CASRRNTEAFF
v_gene: TRBV12-2; j_gene: TRBJ1-2; CDR3aa: CASRFRPSCGPGQGLANYGYTF
v_gene: TRBV28; j_gene: TRBJ1-1; CDR3aa: CASSFGFRTEAFF
v_gene: TRBV5-1; j_gene: TRBJ2-2; CDR3aa: CASSLPSGSDTGELFF